The present TCR beta chain was sequenced within a study of regulatory T cells in long-lasting Graves disease. Turning to the study itself: It was over 5 years of antithyroid drugs, with positive TSH receptor antibodies, that meant persistent Graves' disease.

This clonotype was picked up a small number of times. Arm-PCR of CDR3 regions and iRepertoire HTBI primers were the basis on which TCR beta libraries were built. Using its own MiXCR run on the multiplex PCR reads, TCRdb lists one record per CDR3 protein. The data show 700,000 or so distinct CDR3 sequences, 25% to 30% seen once. Time point described: persistent/refractory GD, antithyroid drugs over 5 years with positive TRAb. After RNA was extracted from PBMCs, the TCR library was made from it. The CDR3 covers 11 residues. Trimming left V 6 bases short and J 7 bases short, with 9 bases between. Germline-derived CDR1 and CDR2 are SQVTM and ANQGSEA.

The source was peripheral blood mononuclear cells (PBMCs), collected when the disease was refractory, from a patient treated with antithyroid drugs. The clonotype originates from a female donor with Graves disease. The chain carries TRBV29-1 and TRBJ2-2; possible D gene TRBD1, 5 bases. This CDR3 is CSVTVGGELFF. The CDR3 nucleotides read TGCAGCGTGACAGTGGGCGGGGAGCTGTTTTTT.